This is a list of T cell receptor beta chains from one sample in a study of T cells after yellow fever vaccination. TCRdb recomputed calls from the 5' RACE reads with MiXCR, one row per CDR3 protein. The data contain about 310,000 distinct CDR3 sequences, more than 3% of them singletons. Source: PBMCs, taken on the day of the yellow fever booster vaccination. Receptors originate from a man in his late teens or twenties who received the YFV17D yellow fever vaccine. Each CDR3 is given with its conserved first and last residue. The D gene is left open where the match is weak. For some rows the clone size is stated as once, few or many, or as a class when expanded; others skip it.

TRBV5-4,.,.,TRBJ1-3,CASSFGSSGNTIYF,TGTGCCAGCAGCTTCGGAAGCTCTGGAAACACCATATATTTT
TRBV19,TRBD1,few,TRBJ2-5,CASSEWTGFEETQYF,TGTGCCAGTAGTGAATGGACAGGGTTTGAGGAGACCCAGTACTTC
TRBV18,.,many,TRBJ2-5,CASSWEYQETQYF,TGTGCCAGCTCATGGGAGTACCAAGAGACCCAGTACTTC
TRBV7-3,.,many,TRBJ2-5,CASSQNPAGGGETQYF,TGTGCCAGCAGCCAAAACCCCGCGGGCGGAGGAGAGACCCAGTACTTC
TRBV4-2,.,few,TRBJ1-2,CASSQDAQFIDHTF,TGTGCCAGCAGCCAAGATGCACAATTTATTGACCACACCTTC
TRBV4-1,TRBD1,.,TRBJ2-7,CASRPLGQGIYEQYF,TGCGCCAGCAGACCCTTGGGACAGGGGATCTACGAGCAGTACTTC
TRBV19,.,.,TRBJ1-1,CASSPLTGNTEAFF,TGTGCCAGTAGTCCCTTGACAGGGAACACTGAAGCTTTCTTT
TRBV29-1,TRBD1,many,TRBJ2-1,CSVEEGTGPQFF,TGCAGCGTTGAAGAGGGGACAGGGCCGCAGTTCTTC
TRBV7-2,.,.,TRBJ1-2,CASSPTLNYGYTF,TGTGCCAGCAGCCCAACACTTAACTATGGCTACACCTTC
TRBV10-1,.,.,TRBJ1-6,CASRQNNSPLHF,TGCGCCAGCAGACAAAATAATTCACCCCTCCACTTT
TRBV7-2,.,few,TRBJ1-1,CASSLEQGRAFF,TGTGCCAGCAGCTTAGAGCAGGGGAGGGCTTTCTTT
TRBV5-1,.,many,TRBJ2-2,CASSLNTGELFF,TGTGCCAGCAGCCTAAACACCGGGGAGCTGTTTTTT
TRBV4-1,.,many,TRBJ1-2,CASSDYGYGYTF,TGCGCCAGCAGCGACTATGGCTATGGCTACACCTTC
TRBV9,.,many,TRBJ2-7,CASSVRDGTYEQYF,TGTGCCAGCAGCGTACGGGACGGGACCTACGAGCAGTACTTC
TRBV7-8,.,few,TRBJ2-6,CASSSETDLGRGANVLTF,TGTGCCAGCAGCTCTGAGACAGACTTGGGGAGGGGGGCCAACGTCCTGACTTTC
TRBV3-1,.,few,TRBJ2-7,CASSQDRQGFYEQYF,TGTGCCAGCAGCCAAGATCGGCAGGGCTTCTACGAGCAGTACTTC
TRBV2,TRBD2,few,TRBJ2-3,CASCRTSGGDTQYF,TGTGCCAGCTGCCGGACTAGCGGGGGTGATACGCAGTATTTT
TRBV6-5,TRBD2,many,TRBJ2-5,CASSSLGGEGFRTQYF,TGTGCCAGCAGTTCTCTCGGGGGGGAAGGGTTTCGGACCCAGTACTTC
TRBV15,.,few,TRBJ2-1,CATSRASPTGRQFF,TGTGCCACCAGCAGAGCATCCCCCACAGGGAGACAGTTCTTC
TRBV20-1,.,many,TRBJ1-1,CSAPPGHWNTEAFF,TGCAGTGCCCCACCGGGACATTGGAACACTGAAGCTTTCTTT
TRBV6-6,TRBD1,few,TRBJ2-1,CASRTTGGRWNEQFF,TGTGCCAGCAGAACGACAGGGGGGCGCTGGAATGAGCAGTTCTTC
TRBV3-1,.,few,TRBJ1-5,CASSQGARSNQPQHF,TGTGCCAGCAGCCAAGGGGCCCGAAGCAATCAGCCCCAGCATTTT
TRBV19,.,few,TRBJ2-3,CASSGTAGQYF,TGTGCCAGTAGTGGGACTGCGGGGCAGTATTTT
TRBV20-1,.,many,TRBJ2-2,CSATRAGTTGELFF,TGCAGTGCCACCCGGGCAGGGACAACCGGGGAGCTGTTTTTT
TRBV12-3/TRBV12-4,.,few,TRBJ2-6,CASSLQDYMSGANVLTF,TGTGCCAGCAGTTTACAGGACTATATGTCTGGGGCCAACGTCCTGACTTTC
TRBV11-2,TRBD1,few,TRBJ2-1,CASSRGTATLNEQFF,TGTGCCAGCAGCCGTGGGACAGCTACACTCAATGAGCAGTTCTTC
TRBV4-2,TRBD2,.,TRBJ2-2,CASSLMTSGATGELFF,TGTGCCAGCAGCCTAATGACTAGCGGGGCCACCGGGGAGCTGTTTTTT